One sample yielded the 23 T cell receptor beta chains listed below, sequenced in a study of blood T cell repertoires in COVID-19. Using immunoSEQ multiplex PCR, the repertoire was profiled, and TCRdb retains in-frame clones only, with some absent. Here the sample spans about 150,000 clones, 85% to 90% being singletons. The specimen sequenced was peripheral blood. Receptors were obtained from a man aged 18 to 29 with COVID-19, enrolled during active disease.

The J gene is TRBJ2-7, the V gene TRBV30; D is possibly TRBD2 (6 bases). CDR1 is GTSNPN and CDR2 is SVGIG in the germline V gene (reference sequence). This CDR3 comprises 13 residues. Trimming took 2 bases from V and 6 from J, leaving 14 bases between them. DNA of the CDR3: TGTGCCTGGAGTCCGGGAGTTCACGGCGAGCAGTACTTC. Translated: CAWSPGVHGEQYF.

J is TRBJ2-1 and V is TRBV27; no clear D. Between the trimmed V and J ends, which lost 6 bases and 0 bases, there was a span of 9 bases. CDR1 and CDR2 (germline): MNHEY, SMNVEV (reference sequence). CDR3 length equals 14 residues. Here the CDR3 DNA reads TGTGCCAGCAGGGGCTATGGCTCCTACAATGAGCAGTTCTTC. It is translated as CASRGYGSYNEQFF.

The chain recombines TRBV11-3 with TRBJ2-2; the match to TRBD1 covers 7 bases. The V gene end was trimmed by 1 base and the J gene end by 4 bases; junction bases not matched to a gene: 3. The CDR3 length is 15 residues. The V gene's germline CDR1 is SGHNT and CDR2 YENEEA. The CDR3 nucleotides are TGTGCCAGCAGCTTAGGTTACAGGGGCACCGGGGAGCTGTTTTTT. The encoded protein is CASSLGYRGTGELFF.

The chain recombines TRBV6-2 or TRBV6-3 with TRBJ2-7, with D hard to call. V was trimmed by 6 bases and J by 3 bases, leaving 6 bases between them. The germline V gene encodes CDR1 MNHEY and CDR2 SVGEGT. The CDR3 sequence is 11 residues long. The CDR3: CASSRSYEQYF. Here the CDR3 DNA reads TGTGCCAGCAGCCGTAGCTACGAGCAGTACTTC.

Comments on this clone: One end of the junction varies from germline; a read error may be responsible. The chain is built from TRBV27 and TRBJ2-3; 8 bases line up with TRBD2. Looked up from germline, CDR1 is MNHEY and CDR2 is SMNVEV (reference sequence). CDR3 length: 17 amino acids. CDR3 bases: TGTGCCAGCAGTCTATCCGACCCCGGGACTAGGACAGATACGCAGTATTTT. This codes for CASSLSDPGTRTDTQYF.

This CDR3 reads CAWEGQGYYNEQFF. As DNA, the CDR3 is TGTGCCTGGGAAGGACAGGGTTACTACAATGAGCAGTTCTTC. This chain uses TRBV30 with TRBJ2-1, with 8 bases identical to TRBD1. The CDR3 loop spans 14 amino acids. CDR1 is GTSNPN, CDR2 SVGIG, per germline (reference sequence). V was pared by 5 bases and J by 3 bases, with 6 bases of the junction left unmatched.

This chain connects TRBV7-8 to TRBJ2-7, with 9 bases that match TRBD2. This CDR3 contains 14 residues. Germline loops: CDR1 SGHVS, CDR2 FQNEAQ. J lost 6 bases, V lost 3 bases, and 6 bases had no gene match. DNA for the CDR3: TGTGCCAGCAGCTTGAGGGCGGGAGGGCGCGAGCAGTACTTC. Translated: CASSLRAGGREQYF.

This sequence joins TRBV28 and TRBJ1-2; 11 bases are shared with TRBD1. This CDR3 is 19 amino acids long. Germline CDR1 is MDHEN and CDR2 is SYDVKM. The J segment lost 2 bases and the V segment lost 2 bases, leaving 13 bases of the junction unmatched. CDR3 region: CASSLLALDRGLGNYGYTF. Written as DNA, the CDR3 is TGTGCCAGCAGTTTACTCGCTTTGGACAGGGGGCTCGGAAACTATGGCTACACCTTC.

CDR3 sequence reads: CASSSSGRVYEQYF. DNA of the CDR3: TGTGCCAGCAGTTCGAGCGGGAGAGTCTACGAGCAGTACTTC. The chain carries TRBV27 and TRBJ2-7, with 8 bases fitting TRBD2. This CDR3 spans 14 amino acids. V lost 4 bases and J lost 3; bases outside the gene matches: 5. Germline CDR1 reads MNHEY; CDR2 reads SMNVEV (reference sequence).

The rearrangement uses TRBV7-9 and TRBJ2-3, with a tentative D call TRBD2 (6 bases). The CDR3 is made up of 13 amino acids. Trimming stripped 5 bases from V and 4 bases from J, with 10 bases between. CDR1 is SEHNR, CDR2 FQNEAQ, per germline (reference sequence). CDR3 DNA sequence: TGTGCCAGCAGCCCACCGGGGGCAGATACGCAGTATTTT. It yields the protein CASSPPGADTQYF. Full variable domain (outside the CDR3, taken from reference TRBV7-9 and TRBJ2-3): DTGVSQNPRHKITKRGQNVTFRCDPISEHNRLYWYRQTLGQGPEFLTYFQNEAQLEKSRLLSDRFSAERPKGSFSTLEIQRTEQGDSAMYLCASSPPGADTQYFGPGTRLTVL.

CDR3: CASRRGPAYNEQFF. The CDR3 DNA reads TGTGCCAGCAGGCGGGGGCCGGCATACAATGAGCAGTTCTTC. This chain joins TRBV6-5 and TRBJ2-1, with D possibly matching TRBD2 (7 bases). V was cut by 6 bases and J by 4 bases, with 13 bases left in between. The CDR3 is made up of 14 amino acids. Germline V CDR1 and CDR2: MNHEY, SVGAGI.

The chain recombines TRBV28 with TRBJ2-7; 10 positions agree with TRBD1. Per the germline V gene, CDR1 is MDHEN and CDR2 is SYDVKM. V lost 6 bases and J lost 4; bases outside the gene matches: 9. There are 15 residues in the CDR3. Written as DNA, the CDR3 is TGTGCCAGCAGGGTCCCGGGACAGGGGCGGTACGAGCAGTACTTC. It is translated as CASRVPGQGRYEQYF.

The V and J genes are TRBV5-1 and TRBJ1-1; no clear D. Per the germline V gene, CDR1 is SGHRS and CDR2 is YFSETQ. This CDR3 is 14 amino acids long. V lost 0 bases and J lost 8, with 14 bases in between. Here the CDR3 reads CASSLALGGEEAFF. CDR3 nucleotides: TGCGCCAGCAGCTTGGCCCTTGGCGGGGAGGAAGCTTTCTTT.

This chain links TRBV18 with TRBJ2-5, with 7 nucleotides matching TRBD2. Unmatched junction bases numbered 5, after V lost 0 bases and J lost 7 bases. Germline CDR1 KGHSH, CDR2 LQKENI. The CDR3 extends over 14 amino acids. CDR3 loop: CASSPPQGGGTQYF. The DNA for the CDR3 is TGTGCCAGCTCACCACCGCAGGGCGGGGGGACCCAGTACTTC.

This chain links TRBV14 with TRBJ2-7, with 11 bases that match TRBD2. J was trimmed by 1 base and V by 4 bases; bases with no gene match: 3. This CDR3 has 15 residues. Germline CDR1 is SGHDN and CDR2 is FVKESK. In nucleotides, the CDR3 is TGTGCCAGCAGCCTTCTAGCGGGAGGTTCCTACGAGCAGTACTTC. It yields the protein CASSLLAGGSYEQYF.

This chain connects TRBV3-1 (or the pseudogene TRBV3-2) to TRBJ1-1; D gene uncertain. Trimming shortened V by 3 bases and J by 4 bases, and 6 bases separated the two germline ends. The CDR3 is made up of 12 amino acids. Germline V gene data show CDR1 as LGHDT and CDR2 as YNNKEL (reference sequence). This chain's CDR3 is CASSQAGTEAFF. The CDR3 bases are TGTGCCAGCAGCCAGGCTGGCACTGAAGCTTTCTTT.

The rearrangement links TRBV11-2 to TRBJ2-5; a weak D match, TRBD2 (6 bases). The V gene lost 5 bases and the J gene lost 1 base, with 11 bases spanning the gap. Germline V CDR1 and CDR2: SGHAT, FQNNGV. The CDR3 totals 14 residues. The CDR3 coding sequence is TGTGCCAGCAGCCGAGGGACTTCCCAAGAGACCCAGTACTTC. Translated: CASSRGTSQETQYF.

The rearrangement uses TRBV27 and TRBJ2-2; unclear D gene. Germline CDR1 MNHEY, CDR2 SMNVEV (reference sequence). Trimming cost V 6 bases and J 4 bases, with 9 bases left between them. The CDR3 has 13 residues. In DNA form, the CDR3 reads TGTGCCAGCAGGAGACAAAGCACCGGGGAGCTGTTTTTT. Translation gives CASRRQSTGELFF.

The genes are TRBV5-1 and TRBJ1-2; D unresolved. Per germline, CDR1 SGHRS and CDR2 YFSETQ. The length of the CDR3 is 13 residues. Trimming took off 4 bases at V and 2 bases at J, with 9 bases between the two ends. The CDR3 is CASSASGNYGYTF. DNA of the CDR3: TGCGCCAGCAGCGCGTCGGGGAACTATGGCTACACCTTC.

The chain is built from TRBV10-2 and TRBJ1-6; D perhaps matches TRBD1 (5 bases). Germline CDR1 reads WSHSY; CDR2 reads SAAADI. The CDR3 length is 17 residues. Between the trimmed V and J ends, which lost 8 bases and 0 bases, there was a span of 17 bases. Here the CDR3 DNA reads TGCGCCAGCGCAGACGGGCGGGGGAGCTCCTATAATTCACCCCTCCACTTT. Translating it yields CASADGRGSSYNSPLHF.

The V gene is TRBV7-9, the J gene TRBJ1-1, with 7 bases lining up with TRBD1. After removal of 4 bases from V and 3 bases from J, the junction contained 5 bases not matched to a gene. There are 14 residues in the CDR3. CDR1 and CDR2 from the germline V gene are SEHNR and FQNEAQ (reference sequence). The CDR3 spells CASSSGQADTEAFF. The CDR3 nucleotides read TGTGCCAGCAGCTCCGGACAGGCAGACACTGAAGCTTTCTTT.

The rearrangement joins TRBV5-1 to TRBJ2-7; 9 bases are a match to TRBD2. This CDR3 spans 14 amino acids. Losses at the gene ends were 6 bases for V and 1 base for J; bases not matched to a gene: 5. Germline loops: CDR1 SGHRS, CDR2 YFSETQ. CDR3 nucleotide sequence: TGCGCCAGCAAGGCGGGACTAGCTTCCTACGAGCAGTACTTC. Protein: CASKAGLASYEQYF.

The CDR3 sequence is CASSHRGRLGELFF. CDR3 nucleotide sequence: TGTGCCAGCAGCCACAGGGGGCGCTTGGGGGAGCTGTTTTTT. The chain carries TRBV7-6 and TRBJ2-2; TRBD1 matches at 9 bases. Germline V gene sequence: CDR1 SGHVS, CDR2 FNYEAQ. The ends lost 5 bases at V and 8 bases at J; junction bases unmatched: 6. This CDR3 comprises 14 residues.